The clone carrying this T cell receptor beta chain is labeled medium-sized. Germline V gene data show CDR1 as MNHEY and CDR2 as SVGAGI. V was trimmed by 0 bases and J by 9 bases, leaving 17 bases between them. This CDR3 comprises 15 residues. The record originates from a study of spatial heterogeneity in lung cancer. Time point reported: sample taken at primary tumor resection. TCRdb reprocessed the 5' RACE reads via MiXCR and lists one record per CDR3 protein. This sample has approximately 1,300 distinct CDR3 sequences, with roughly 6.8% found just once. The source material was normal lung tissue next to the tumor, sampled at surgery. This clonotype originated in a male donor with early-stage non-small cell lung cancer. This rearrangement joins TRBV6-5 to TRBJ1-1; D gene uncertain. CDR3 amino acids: CASSYSYQTGSKAFF. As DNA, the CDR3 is TGTGCCAGCAGTTACTCTTACCAGACCGGGTCCAAAGCTTTCTTT.